Below are 29 T cell receptor beta chains sequenced from a single sample in a study of blood T cell repertoires in COVID-19. This table comes from immunoSEQ multiplex PCR, and its TCRdb copy is limited to in-frame clones, with some not included. Of approximately 430,000 clones listed, 75% to 90% were seen once; the top ten hold more than 1.4%. The specimen sequenced was peripheral blood. Source of these receptors: a woman aged 30 to 39 with active or convalescent COVID-19.

The chain joins TRBV2 to TRBJ1-2, with 8 bases fitting TRBD1. Germline loops: CDR1 SNHLY, CDR2 FYNNEI. V dropped 6 bases and J dropped 6; count of bases not matched to a gene: 12. This CDR3 spans 15 amino acids. This CDR3 is CASSHPARGRDGYTF. CDR3 DNA sequence: TGTGCCAGCAGCCACCCCGCCAGGGGGCGGGATGGCTACACCTTC.

The chain combines TRBV27 with TRBJ2-3; 11 positions agree with TRBD2. The CDR3 extends over 15 amino acids. The ends lost 6 bases at V and 7 bases at J; junction bases unmatched: 9. The V gene's germline CDR1 is MNHEY and CDR2 SMNVEV (reference sequence). The CDR3 spells CASRFFSGGAYTQYF. CDR3 in DNA: TGTGCCAGCAGATTCTTTAGCGGGGGGGCTTATACGCAGTATTTT.

The V call is TRBV4-1, the J call TRBJ1-3, with a possible D match to TRBD1 (5 bases). The germline V gene encodes CDR1 MGHRA and CDR2 YSYEKL. V was cut by 3 bases and J by 4 bases, with 10 bases left in between. The CDR3 consists of 14 residues. CDR3 amino acids: CASSHDSYGNTIYF. CDR3 bases: TGCGCCAGCAGCCACGACAGTTACGGAAACACCATATATTTT.

The rearrangement joins TRBV27 to TRBJ1-2; possible D gene TRBD1, 6 bases. V was clipped by 2 bases and J by 0 bases, with 19 bases between them. CDR1 MNHEY and CDR2 SMNVEV come from the germline V gene (reference sequence). This CDR3 is 18 amino acids long. CDR3 coding DNA: TGTGCCAGCAGTTTAGGGGGGGCAGGGGCCGGTTCTAACTATGGCTACACCTTC. Protein product: CASSLGGAGAGSNYGYTF.

The chain has TRBV30 and TRBJ1-5; a weak D match, TRBD1 (6 bases). The CDR3 contains 14 residues. V dropped 2 bases and J dropped 7 bases, with 15 bases sitting between them. Germline CDR1 is GTSNPN and CDR2 is SVGIG (reference sequence). The CDR3 region has the DNA TGTGCCTGGAGTCCGGCAGGGGTGGGCCAGCCCCAGCATTTT. It codes for CAWSPAGVGQPQHF.

This chain uses TRBV6-5 with TRBJ2-7, with 7 bases matching TRBD1. The CDR3 spans 13 residues. The ends lost 8 bases at V and 5 bases at J; junction bases unmatched: 9. In germline, CDR1 is MNHEY, CDR2 SVGAGI. CDR3 sequence: CASLDRVTDEQYF. The CDR3 DNA reads TGTGCCAGCCTCGACAGGGTAACCGACGAGCAGTACTTC.

The chain is built from TRBV4-1 and TRBJ1-1, with a possible D match to TRBD1 (6 bases). With 1 base removed from V and 1 base from J, the gap between germline ends came to 16 bases. Germline V gene lookup returns CDR1 MGHRA and CDR2 YSYEKL. The CDR3 runs to 17 residues. As DNA, the CDR3 is TGCGCCAGCAGCCAAGTCTTCGGGGGGCTATGGAACACTGAAGCTTTCTTT. It yields the protein CASSQVFGGLWNTEAFF.

The chain joins TRBV5-1 to TRBJ2-1; D ambiguous. The CDR3 consists of 13 residues. V was trimmed by 5 bases and J by 5 bases, leaving 11 bases between them. Germline CDR1 reads SGHRS; CDR2 reads YFSETQ. The DNA of the CDR3 is TGCGCCAGCAGACCAACAGCTGACAATGAGCAGTTCTTC. Amino acids: CASRPTADNEQFF.

The chain is built from TRBV4-2 and TRBJ2-3; TRBD2 aligns across 12 bases. Germline V CDR1 and CDR2: LGHNA, YNFKEQ. Losses at the gene ends were 2 bases for V and 3 bases for J; bases not matched to a gene: 3. This CDR3 spans 16 amino acids. CDR3: CASSQPSGGATDTQYF. DNA of the CDR3: TGTGCCAGCAGCCAACCTAGCGGGGGGGCGACAGATACGCAGTATTTT.

V is TRBV13 and J is TRBJ2-7; 8 bases line up with TRBD2. Germline V gene lookup returns CDR1 PRHDT and CDR2 FYEKMQ (reference sequence). V dropped 5 bases and J dropped 2; count of bases not matched to a gene: 11. The CDR3 is made up of 16 amino acids. The CDR3 coding sequence is TGTGCCAGCAGCCTCGGGGGGCGGGGGGCAACCTACGAGCAGTACTTC. Protein product: CASSLGGRGATYEQYF.

The chain carries TRBV11-2 and TRBJ1-6, with D unresolved. From germline, CDR1 is SGHAT and CDR2 FQNNGV. Trimming pared 1 base from V and 9 bases from J, leaving 19 bases between. This CDR3 has 17 residues. The CDR3 reads CASSLAGRGLVGSPLHF. CDR3 nucleotides: TGTGCCAGCAGCTTAGCCGGGAGAGGGTTGGTAGGTTCACCCCTCCACTTT.

The chain is built from TRBV4-1 and TRBJ1-5, with TRBD1 matching 7 bases. The CDR3 runs to 16 residues. V shed 0 bases, J shed 6 bases, and the junction held 8 bases outside the gene matches. Germline V gene lookup returns CDR1 MGHRA and CDR2 YSYEKL. The CDR3 nucleotides are TGCGCCAGCAGCCAAGATCTTGCCACAGGGGCTCAGCCCCAGCATTTT. Translated: CASSQDLATGAQPQHF.

The V gene is TRBV7-9, the J gene TRBJ2-1, with no clear D. The CDR3 has 13 residues. V was pared by 5 bases and J by 4 bases, with 9 bases between. CDR1 and CDR2 (germline): SEHNR, FQNEAQ (reference sequence). The CDR3: CASSLQLYNEQFF. The DNA of the CDR3 is TGTGCCAGCAGCCTACAGTTATACAATGAGCAGTTCTTC.

The chain uses TRBV5-5 and TRBJ2-3, with 8 positions matching TRBD2. This CDR3 contains 15 residues. V dropped 6 bases and J dropped 2; count of bases not matched to a gene: 8. Looked up from germline, CDR1 is SGHKS and CDR2 is YYEKEE (reference sequence). The CDR3 nucleotides are TGTGCCAGCACCGGGCTAGCGGGCAACACAGATACGCAGTATTTT. Its translation is CASTGLAGNTDTQYF.

Only one count was recorded for this clone. The J gene is TRBJ2-3, the V gene TRBV11-2, with a weak D call TRBD2 (6 bases). V lost 2 bases, J lost 0 bases, and 12 bases lay in between. Germline V gene lookup returns CDR1 SGHAT and CDR2 FQNNGV. The CDR3 is 16 residues long. CDR3 sequence (DNA): TGTGCCAGCAGCTTAAAACCGGGGACTAGCACAGATACGCAGTATTTT. Residues: CASSLKPGTSTDTQYF.

V usage is TRBV2 and J usage is TRBJ1-4; 7 bases agree with TRBD1. CDR1 is SNHLY and CDR2 is FYNNEI in the germline V gene. Trimming removed 6 bases from V and 4 bases from J; junction bases left unmatched: 8. The CDR3 consists of 15 residues. CDR3 sequence (DNA): TGTGCCAGCAGGTTGATTGCAGGGGGTAATGAAAAACTGTTTTTT. Amino acids: CASRLIAGGNEKLFF. The whole variable domain, remainder taken from reference TRBV2 and TRBJ1-4, is EPEVTQTPSHQVTQMGQEVILRCVPISNHLYFYWYRQILGQKVEFLVSFYNNEISEKSEIFDDQFSVERPDGSNFTLKIRSTKLEDSAMYFCASRLIAGGNEKLFFGSGTQLSVL.

The chain employs TRBV6-2 or TRBV6-3 and TRBJ2-2; tentatively, D is TRBD1 (6 bases). CDR3 length equals 18 residues. Germline-derived CDR1 and CDR2 are MNHEY and SVGEGT. Trimming removed 5 bases from V and 0 bases from J, with 19 bases in between. The CDR3 nucleotides read TGTGCCAGCAGTGCGGAACCCTCACAGGGCGCGAACACCGGGGAGCTGTTTTTT. Protein product: CASSAEPSQGANTGELFF.

The chain couples TRBV19 to TRBJ2-2, with 15 bases that match TRBD2. CDR1 and CDR2 (germline): LNHDA, SQIVND (reference sequence). V shed 11 bases, J shed 6 bases, and the junction held 4 bases outside the gene matches. CDR3 size: 14 residues. The CDR3 DNA reads as TGTGCCGTCGGGACTAGCGGGGGGCCCGGGGAGCTGTTTTTT. Amino acids: CAVGTSGGPGELFF.

The chain carries TRBV13 and TRBJ2-3; TRBD2 matches at 14 bases. Germline V gives CDR1 PRHDT, CDR2 FYEKMQ (reference sequence). This CDR3 spans 23 amino acids. V was clipped by 2 bases and J by 0 bases; unmatched bases: 19. The CDR3 loop is CASSLWITVSGLAGVSSTDTQYF. CDR3 in DNA: TGTGCCAGCAGCTTATGGATCACGGTGTCGGGACTAGCGGGAGTTTCGAGCACAGATACGCAGTATTTT. Full variable domain (rest looked up from reference TRBV13 and TRBJ2-3): AAGVIQSPRHLIKEKRETATLKCYPIPRHDTVYWYQQGPGQDPQFLISFYEKMQSDKGSIPDRFSAQQFSDYHSELNMSSLELGDSALYFCASSLWITVSGLAGVSSTDTQYFGPGTRLTVL.

The gene calls are TRBV6-1 and TRBJ2-6, with D possibly TRBD2 on 5 matching bases. CDR1 is MNHNS and CDR2 is SASEGT in the germline V gene. Trimming pared 2 bases from V and 4 bases from J, leaving 9 bases between. The CDR3 consists of 15 residues. The CDR3 DNA sequence: TGTGCCAGCAGTGAAATTAGAGGGGGGGCCAACGTCCTGACTTTC. Translation gives CASSEIRGGANVLTF.

This clone occurred a few times. The genes are TRBV29-1 and TRBJ1-1; D is unclear. This CDR3 contains 18 residues. V was clipped by 0 bases and J by 0 bases, with 20 bases between them. The germline gives CDR1 SQVTM, CDR2 ANQGSEA. CDR3 in amino acids: CSVEDVSGRLGVNTEAFF. DNA of the CDR3: TGCAGCGTTGAAGATGTGTCCGGACGGCTCGGGGTGAACACTGAAGCTTTCTTT.

The V and J genes are TRBV6-5 and TRBJ1-1; unclear D gene. V lost 5 bases to trimming and J lost 0 bases, with 7 bases between them. The CDR3 loop spans 13 amino acids. Germline CDR1 reads MNHEY; CDR2 reads SVGAGI. The CDR3 DNA is TGTGCCAGCAGTAAATCAATGAACACTGAAGCTTTCTTT. It specifies CASSKSMNTEAFF.

The J gene is TRBJ2-3, the V gene TRBV18; weak D call: TRBD2 (6 bases). This CDR3 region has 17 residues. Germline-derived CDR1 and CDR2 are KGHSH and LQKENI. V dropped 0 bases and J dropped 1 base, with 14 bases sitting between them. The DNA of the CDR3 is TGTGCCAGCTCACCACCGGGACTCACTAGGGGCACAGATACGCAGTATTTT. Its translation is CASSPPGLTRGTDTQYF.

The chain couples TRBV10-1 to TRBJ2-1; D gene unclear. V shed 3 bases and J shed 5 bases, with 14 bases lying between them. The CDR3 spans 15 residues. Germline V gene data show CDR1 as WNHNN and CDR2 as SYGVQD (reference sequence). This CDR3 is CASSDRPPADNEQFF. In DNA form, the CDR3 reads TGCGCCAGCAGTGACAGGCCCCCGGCCGACAATGAGCAGTTCTTC.

This chain connects TRBV20-1 to TRBJ1-5; unclear D gene. Deletions cut 8 bases from V and 8 bases from J, with 13 bases between. Looked up from germline, CDR1 is DFQATT and CDR2 is SNEGSKA (reference sequence). The CDR3 has 11 residues. CDR3 sequence reads: CSTRNQEPQHF. Written as DNA, the CDR3 is TGCAGTACCAGGAACCAGGAGCCCCAGCATTTT.

This chain joins TRBV19 and TRBJ2-6; tentative D call: TRBD2 (5 bases). V shed 6 bases and J shed 4 bases, with 13 bases lying between them. Germline loops: CDR1 LNHDA, CDR2 SQIVND (reference sequence). This CDR3 has 15 amino acids. The CDR3, as DNA: TGTGCCAGTAGGACGGTGGAGGCCGGGGCCAACGTCCTGACTTTC. Protein product: CASRTVEAGANVLTF.

The CDR3 loop reads CASSEVRGNQPQHF. The CDR3 DNA reads TGTGCCAGCAGTGAAGTGAGGGGGAATCAGCCCCAGCATTTT. The V gene is TRBV6-1, the J gene TRBJ1-5; tentative D call: TRBD1 (6 bases). CDR1 and CDR2 (germline): MNHNS, SASEGT. The CDR3 covers 14 residues. V shed 1 base and J shed 4 bases, with 8 bases lying between them.

The V and J genes are TRBV11-2 and TRBJ1-2; 8 positions agree with TRBD1. Germline V gene lookup returns CDR1 SGHAT and CDR2 FQNNGV. Trimming removed 5 bases from V and 4 bases from J; junction bases left unmatched: 9. The CDR3 spans 15 residues. The CDR3 region has the DNA TGTGCCAGCAGCCCAGGACAGGGCCCGGCCTATGGCTACACCTTC. It codes for CASSPGQGPAYGYTF.

This chain uses TRBV7-9 with TRBJ2-1; 9 bases are shared with TRBD2. The CDR3 has 13 amino acids. Germline V gene data show CDR1 as SEHNR and CDR2 as FQNEAQ (reference sequence). V lost 5 bases to trimming and J lost 6 bases; unmatched junction nucleotides: 2. The CDR3 is CASSLSGGNEQFF. Here the CDR3 DNA reads TGTGCCAGCAGCCTTAGCGGGGGCAATGAGCAGTTCTTC.